The 26 T cell receptor beta chains listed next were all sequenced from one sample in a study of T-cell reconstitution after alpha-beta-depleted transplantation in children. As it was prepared, the TCRbeta library received unique molecular identifiers. TCRdb passed the PCR reads through MiXCR, listing each CDR3 protein once. Here the sample spans 90,000 to 100,000 distinct CDR3 sequences, 20% to 30% being singletons. The sample in question was PBMCs, obtained before TCRalphabeta/CD19-depleted stem cell transplant. The receptors derive from a boy between 2 and 10 years old with acute lymphoblastic leukemia, due to receive a stem cell transplant.

J is TRBJ2-1 and V is TRBV5-1, with 9 bases aligning to TRBD1. V lost 4 bases and J lost 7; bases outside the gene matches: 9. Germline-derived CDR1 and CDR2 are SGHRS and YFSETQ. This CDR3 spans 15 amino acids. The chain's CDR3 is CASSIRTGEGNEQFF. The CDR3 DNA sequence: TGCGCCAGCAGCATACGGACAGGGGAGGGGAATGAGCAGTTCTTC.

In this sample, this clonotype turned up many times. This sequence joins TRBV20-1 and TRBJ2-7, with unresolved D. V lost 3 bases to trimming and J lost 5 bases, with 20 bases between them. The CDR3 runs to 15 residues. Germline lookup yields CDR1 DFQATT and CDR2 SNEGSKA (reference sequence). This CDR3 is CSARDYYSAFHEQYF. The CDR3 DNA follows: TGCAGTGCTAGGGATTACTACTCGGCTTTCCACGAGCAGTACTTC.

This clonotype was seen at least ten times. The chain employs TRBV5-6 and TRBJ2-1; D not certain. There are 13 residues in the CDR3. Germline V gene sequence: CDR1 SGHDT, CDR2 YYEEEE. V was trimmed by 2 bases and J by 8 bases, leaving 11 bases between them. The CDR3 loop reads CASSLMWRDEQFF. CDR3 sequence (DNA): TGTGCCAGCAGCTTAATGTGGAGAGATGAGCAGTTCTTC.

The table lists this clonotype with many counts. The gene calls are TRBV5-1 and TRBJ1-2; TRBD1 is a possible D gene (5 bases). The CDR3 spans 12 residues. Germline values: CDR1 SGHRS, CDR2 YFSETQ. Trimming cost V 4 bases and J 2 bases, with 6 bases left between them. CDR3 amino acids: CASSPGNYGYTF. CDR3 DNA: TGCGCCAGCAGCCCAGGGAACTATGGCTACACCTTC.

This clonotype was seen a handful of times. The chain employs TRBV29-1 and TRBJ2-1; the match to TRBD2 covers 8 bases. The CDR3 consists of 15 residues. The germline CDR1 and CDR2 sequences are SQVTM and ANQGSEA. The junction had 4 bases not matched to a gene; V was cut back by 3 bases and J by 0 bases. CDR3 amino acids: CSVDPSGGSYNEQFF. Written as DNA, the CDR3 is TGCAGCGTTGATCCAAGCGGGGGCTCCTACAATGAGCAGTTCTTC.

This clonotype was detected ten times or more. The chain links TRBV29-1 to TRBJ2-1; 9 nucleotides match TRBD1. Per the germline V gene, CDR1 is SQVTM and CDR2 is ANQGSEA. V lost 7 bases, J lost 4 bases, and 11 bases stayed unmatched. The CDR3 totals 15 residues. This chain's CDR3 is CSAKTPGTGYNEQFF. CDR3 DNA: TGCAGCGCAAAGACACCCGGGACAGGGTACAATGAGCAGTTCTTC.

This clonotype has more than one count but fewer than ten. The chain combines TRBV12-3 or TRBV12-4 with TRBJ2-7, with a possible D match to TRBD2 (6 bases). The CDR3 sequence is 12 residues long. Trimming removed 1 base at V and 6 bases at J, with 7 bases between. CDR3 DNA sequence: TGTGCCAGCAGTTTAGTGGGGGGCGAGCAGTACTTC. Translated: CASSLVGGEQYF.

This clonotype was observed at least ten times. The CDR3 DNA sequence: TGTGCCAGCAGCCCGGGGACTAGCGGGATCTACAATGAGCAGTTCTTC. It specifies CASSPGTSGIYNEQFF. The chain recombines TRBV9 with TRBJ2-1; TRBD2 matches at 13 bases. The germline CDR1 and CDR2 sequences are SGDLS and YYNGEE. With 4 bases clipped from V and 3 bases from J, the junction kept 4 bases outside the gene matches. The CDR3 spans 16 residues. The full variable domain, rest sourced from reference TRBV9 and TRBJ2-1, is DSGVTQTPKHLITATGQRVTLRCSPRSGDLSVYWYQQSLDQGLQFLIQYYNGEERAKGNILERFSAQQFPDLHSELNLSSLELGDSALYFCASSPGTSGIYNEQFFGPGTRLTVL.

This clonotype was detected only a few times. The V and J genes are TRBV5-1 and TRBJ2-7; weak D call: TRBD1 (6 bases). The length of the CDR3 is 14 residues. The germline V gene has CDR1 SGHRS and CDR2 YFSETQ. Trimming stripped 4 bases from V and 1 base from J, with 12 bases between. DNA for the CDR3: TGCGCCAGCAGCGGAGTAGGGGGATCCTACGAGCAGTACTTC. Protein: CASSGVGGSYEQYF.

The chain's CDR3 is CSARRGANVLTF. For the CDR3, the DNA is TGCAGTGCTAGACGTGGGGCCAACGTCCTGACTTTC. The chain employs TRBV20-1 and TRBJ2-6; D unclear. The CDR3 contains 12 residues. Trimming took 2 bases from V and 3 from J, leaving 2 bases between them. The germline V gene encodes CDR1 DFQATT and CDR2 SNEGSKA (reference sequence).

This clonotype was picked up one time. V usage is TRBV9 and J usage is TRBJ2-5; D might be TRBD2 (6 bases). With 4 bases removed from V and 1 base from J, the gap between germline ends came to 11 bases. This CDR3 region has 14 residues. Germline lookup yields CDR1 SGDLS and CDR2 YYNGEE. Here the CDR3 reads CASSIGTSQETQYF. As DNA, the CDR3 is TGTGCCAGCAGCATTGGGACTTCCCAAGAGACCCAGTACTTC.

This clonotype was counted ten times or more. The genes are TRBV7-2 and TRBJ2-1; no reliable D call. V lost 3 bases and J 12 bases, leaving 12 bases between the germline ends. Germline loops: CDR1 SGHTA, CDR2 FQGNSA. The CDR3 is made up of 12 amino acids. CDR3 residues: CASSFRNLGQFF. CDR3 coding DNA: TGTGCCAGCAGCTTCCGCAACTTGGGGCAGTTCTTC. The variable domain in full, completed from reference TRBV7-2 and TRBJ2-1, reads GAGVSQSPSNKVTEKGKDVELRCDPISGHTALYWYRQSLGQGLEFLIYFQGNSAPDKSGLPSDRFSAERTGGSVSTLTIQRTQQEDSAVYLCASSFRNLGQFFGPGTRLTVL.

This chain connects TRBV10-2 to TRBJ2-5, with a weak D call TRBD2 (5 bases). V lost 9 bases, J lost 2 bases, and 16 bases lay in between. CDR3 size: 14 residues. Germline V gene sequence: CDR1 WSHSY, CDR2 SAAADI. The CDR3 region is CASGIEGVQETQYF. In nucleotides, the CDR3 is TGCGCCAGTGGGATTGAGGGTGTACAAGAGACCCAGTACTTC.

The chain has TRBV5-1 and TRBJ1-6, with 9 positions matching TRBD1. This CDR3 has 15 residues. Trimming removed 4 bases from V and 6 bases from J; junction bases left unmatched: 5. CDR1 is SGHRS and CDR2 is YFSETQ in the germline V gene. CDR3 coding DNA: TGCGCCAGCAGCGTCCGGGACAGGGTTAATTCACCCCTCCACTTT. Residues: CASSVRDRVNSPLHF.

This chain joins TRBV6-6 and TRBJ1-1, with D possibly matching TRBD1 (5 bases). Trimming took 7 bases from V and 7 from J, leaving 10 bases between them. Germline CDR1 is MNHNY and CDR2 is SVGAGI (reference sequence). This CDR3 spans 11 amino acids. The CDR3 loop is CASTGTVEAFF. CDR3 in DNA: TGTGCCAGCACGGGGACCGTTGAAGCTTTCTTT.

The chain recombines TRBV6-1 with TRBJ2-1; 11 positions match TRBD2. After removal of 6 bases from V and 0 bases from J, the junction contained 10 bases not matched to a gene. CDR3 length: 18 residues. In germline, CDR1 is MNHNS, CDR2 SASEGT. The CDR3 protein is CASSPGTSGVYSYNEQFF. The DNA for the CDR3 is TGTGCCAGCAGCCCCGGGACTAGCGGAGTTTACTCCTACAATGAGCAGTTCTTC.

Concerning this clonotype itself: The junction departs from germline at one end; a sequencing error may be responsible. The chain joins TRBV29-1 to TRBJ2-1; D is possibly TRBD2 (5 bases). Germline V gives CDR1 SQVTM, CDR2 ANQGSEA. CDR3 length: 8 residues. The CDR3 sequence: CSVEAGDF. The CDR3, as DNA: TGCAGCGTTGAAGCCGGGGACTTC.

This clonotype was detected only a few times. The chain uses TRBV12-3 or TRBV12-4 and TRBJ2-5; D is possibly TRBD2 (6 bases). There are 15 residues in the CDR3. Trimming took 2 bases from V and 4 from J, leaving 14 bases between them. CDR3 DNA: TGTGCCAGCAGTTTATCGAGCGGAGGGAGAGAGACCCAGTACTTC. The encoded protein is CASSLSSGGRETQYF.

A few counts support this clonotype. This chain connects TRBV11-2 to TRBJ2-7; D gene unclear. This CDR3 spans 11 amino acids. CDR1 SGHAT and CDR2 FQNNGV come from the germline V gene. V was pared by 2 bases and J by 6 bases, with 5 bases between. As DNA, the CDR3 is TGTGCCAGCAGCTTATTCTCCGAGCAGTACTTC. It specifies CASSLFSEQYF.

This clonotype was seen a handful of times. The rearrangement joins TRBV4-2 to TRBJ1-1; 8 nucleotides align to TRBD1. The CDR3 length is 15 residues. With 0 bases clipped from V and 13 bases from J, the junction kept 13 bases outside the gene matches. The germline V gene has CDR1 LGHNA and CDR2 YNFKEQ. CDR3 nucleotide sequence: TGTGCCAGCAGCCAAGATCCCTCAACAGGGGGTAGTCTTTTCTTT. Protein product: CASSQDPSTGGSLFF.

This clonotype was seen a handful of times. V and J are TRBV12-3 or TRBV12-4 and TRBJ2-7; D ambiguous. The CDR3 runs 12 residues. Trimming took off 4 bases at V and 7 bases at J, with 11 bases between the two ends. The CDR3 reads CASSYATGEQYF. CDR3 DNA sequence: TGTGCCAGCAGTTATGCTACTGGGGAGCAGTACTTC.

The chain couples TRBV6-2 or TRBV6-3 to TRBJ2-5; D is ambiguous. With 6 bases removed from V and 0 bases from J, the gap between germline ends came to 11 bases. Germline V gene lookup returns CDR1 MNHEY and CDR2 SVGEGT. This CDR3 has 14 residues. In DNA, the CDR3 is TGTGCCAGCAGCCCCGGCCAGTACCAAGAGACCCAGTACTTC. Translated: CASSPGQYQETQYF.

The CDR3 bases are TGTGCCAGCTCACCACTAGCGGGGGGCTACGAGCAGTACTTC. Amino acids: CASSPLAGGYEQYF. The chain carries TRBV18 and TRBJ2-7; 10 positions agree with TRBD2. Trimming cost V 1 base and J 3 bases; bases outside gene matches: 0. The CDR3 spans 14 residues. Germline V gives CDR1 KGHSH, CDR2 LQKENI.

This chain uses TRBV5-6 with TRBJ2-7; TRBD2 matches 7 bases. The germline CDR1 and CDR2 sequences are SGHDT and YYEEEE. The length of the CDR3 is 16 residues. The J segment lost 2 bases and the V segment lost 5 bases, leaving 13 bases of the junction unmatched. The CDR3 DNA reads TGTGCCAGCAGTTTCAGCGATAGCCTAGCGGCCTACGAGCAGTACTTC. It encodes CASSFSDSLAAYEQYF.

CDR3 sequence: CASSINADAYEQYF. As DNA, the CDR3 is TGTGCCAGTAGTATAAATGCCGATGCCTACGAGCAGTACTTC. The chain is built from TRBV19 and TRBJ2-7; no firm D call. The CDR3 length is 14 residues. Germline lookup yields CDR1 LNHDA and CDR2 SQIVND (reference sequence). V dropped 2 bases and J dropped 2 bases, with 10 bases sitting between them.

The rearrangement uses TRBV6-4 and TRBJ1-6, with D unclear. The V end lost 3 bases, the J end lost 10 bases, and 13 bases lay between the germline ends. The CDR3 consists of 14 residues. Germline CDR1 MRHNA, CDR2 SNTAGT. The CDR3 protein is CASSESEDRSPLHF. CDR3 coding DNA: TGTGCCAGCAGTGAATCTGAGGATCGGTCACCCCTCCACTTT.